The next 19 T cell receptor beta chains were all read from a single sample in a study of cytomegalovirus exposure and HLA in healthy donors. 13 Jbeta primers and 60 Vbeta primers were used for the PCR. Assay used: immunoSEQ multiplex PCR; TCRdb lists only in-frame clones, some missing. The top ten hold 5.5% to 7% of the sample, which has 75,000 to 90,000 clones, 60% to 85% seen once. Sequencing used PBMCs. The receptors derive from a male donor in good health and CMV-seropositive.

The genes are TRBV7-2 and TRBJ2-1; D is possibly TRBD2 (6 bases). The CDR3 length is 14 residues. The V gene's germline CDR1 is SGHTA and CDR2 FQGNSA. V gave up 6 bases and J gave up 7 bases, with 16 bases separating them. CDR3 in DNA: TGTGCCAGCAGACCTCAAAATGGGAGGAATGAGCAGTTCTTC. It yields the protein CASRPQNGRNEQFF.

V is TRBV28 and J is TRBJ1-5; a weak D match, TRBD1 (6 bases). V shed 6 bases and J shed 9 bases, with 15 bases lying between them. The CDR3 is 13 residues long. Germline V gene lookup returns CDR1 MDHEN and CDR2 SYDVKM. The CDR3 nucleotides are TGTGCCAGCAGAGAGACAGGCGGTGGGCCCCAGCATTTT. Residues: CASRETGGGPQHF.

The CDR3 nucleotides are TGTGCCAGCAGCCTCCGGACAGTTTACAATGAGCAGTTCTTC. Encoded protein: CASSLRTVYNEQFF. This rearrangement joins TRBV7-2 to TRBJ2-1, with D tentatively TRBD1 (6 bases). The V end lost 5 bases, the J end lost 4 bases, and 12 bases lay between the germline ends. This CDR3 contains 14 residues. From germline, CDR1 is SGHTA and CDR2 FQGNSA. The whole variable domain, remainder taken from reference TRBV7-2 and TRBJ2-1, is GAGVSQSPSNKVTEKGKDVELRCDPISGHTALYWYRQSLGQGLEFLIYFQGNSAPDKSGLPSDRFSAERTGGSVSTLTIQRTQQEDSAVYLCASSLRTVYNEQFFGPGTRLTVL.

The genes are TRBV28 and TRBJ2-7; TRBD2 is a possible D gene (7 bases). CDR1 MDHEN and CDR2 SYDVKM come from the germline V gene. V lost 7 bases and J 7 bases, leaving 20 bases between the germline ends. CDR3 size: 14 residues. For the CDR3, the DNA is TGTGCCAGCATCACCCGACGGGGGGCGGGGGAGCAGTACTTC. Amino acids: CASITRRGAGEQYF.

The chain carries TRBV14 and TRBJ2-2; 10 nucleotides agree with TRBD2. CDR1 is SGHDN and CDR2 is FVKESK in the germline V gene. V shed 0 bases and J 1 base; nucleotides not matched to a gene: 2. The CDR3 length is 17 residues. The CDR3 bases are TGTGCCAGCAGCCAAGATAGGACTAGCGGGAACACCGGGGAGCTGTTTTTT. It translates to CASSQDRTSGNTGELFF.

This clone has more than one count but fewer than ten. This sequence joins TRBV7-9 and TRBJ2-7; maybe TRBD2 (5 bases). The CDR3 runs 13 residues. The germline CDR1 and CDR2 sequences are SEHNR and FQNEAQ (reference sequence). The V end was cut by 11 bases, the J end by 6 bases, with 20 bases between. CDR3 DNA: TGTGCCGGCGCTTCGGGATTCCCTATCGAGCAGTACTTC. Translation gives CAGASGFPIEQYF.

This chain joins TRBV5-1 and TRBJ1-6; 7 nucleotides line up with TRBD1. This CDR3 comprises 16 residues. Germline loops: CDR1 SGHRS, CDR2 YFSETQ. With 4 bases clipped from V and 8 bases from J, the junction kept 12 bases outside the gene matches. The CDR3 DNA reads TGCGCCAGCAGCCTACAGGGGTCGGCCGCGGATTCACCCCTCCACTTT. Its protein product is CASSLQGSAADSPLHF.

The V and J genes are TRBV19 and TRBJ1-4; a weak D match, TRBD1 (6 bases). The CDR3 runs to 15 residues. Germline CDR1 is LNHDA and CDR2 is SQIVND (reference sequence). V lost 7 bases and J 7 bases, leaving 19 bases between the germline ends. The CDR3 region is CASTHPPGHPEKLFF. CDR3 nucleotide sequence: TGTGCCAGTACCCACCCACCGGGACATCCTGAAAAACTGTTTTTT. Full variable domain (remainder filled in from reference TRBV19 and TRBJ1-4): DGGITQSPKYLFRKEGQNVTLSCEQNLNHDAMYWYRQDPGQGLRLIYYSQIVNDFQKGDIAEGYSVSREKKESFPLTVTSAQKNPTAFYLCASTHPPGHPEKLFFGSGTQLSVL.

The chain is built from TRBV5-1 and TRBJ2-7; the D gene is possibly TRBD2 (5 bases). This CDR3 has 13 amino acids. The ends were cut back, 4 bases at V and 3 bases at J, with 11 bases in the middle. CDR1 and CDR2 (germline): SGHRS, YFSETQ. The CDR3 loop is CASSIIEGYEQYF. The CDR3 DNA follows: TGCGCCAGCAGCATCATAGAGGGCTACGAGCAGTACTTC.

The J gene is TRBJ1-1, the V gene TRBV5-1, with 8 bases aligning to TRBD1. Per germline, CDR1 SGHRS and CDR2 YFSETQ. V lost 3 bases to trimming and J lost 0 bases; unmatched junction nucleotides: 7. CDR3 size: 16 residues. The DNA of the CDR3 is TGCGCCAGCAGCTCCTTATCAGGGGGCCTGAACACTGAAGCTTTCTTT. It yields the protein CASSSLSGGLNTEAFF.

By share of the sample, this clone is medium-sized. The chain combines TRBV28 with TRBJ2-3, with TRBD2 matching 9 bases. The CDR3 covers 17 residues. The V segment lost 5 bases and the J segment 0 bases; nucleotides outside the gene matches: 9. Germline V CDR1 and CDR2: MDHEN, SYDVKM. The CDR3 coding sequence is TGTGCCAGCAGTCGCTCCGGGACTAGCTGGAGCACAGATACGCAGTATTTT. Encoded protein: CASSRSGTSWSTDTQYF.

This clone has only one observation. This chain connects TRBV7-3 to TRBJ2-5, with 8 positions matching TRBD1. The germline V gene encodes CDR1 SGHTA and CDR2 FQGTGA. The junction had 8 bases not matched to a gene; V was cut back by 5 bases and J by 3 bases. This CDR3 spans 15 amino acids. The CDR3 loop reads CASSRQTGEEETQYF. For the CDR3, the DNA is TGTGCCAGCAGCCGACAGACAGGGGAAGAAGAGACCCAGTACTTC.

This rearrangement joins TRBV4-3 to TRBJ2-1; TRBD2 agrees at 9 bases. The CDR3 runs to 16 residues. CDR1 LGHNA and CDR2 YSLEER come from the germline V gene. V trimming: 5 bases; J trimming: 1 base; junction bases outside the gene matches: 6. CDR3 in amino acids: CASSETSGVSYNEQFF. The CDR3 DNA follows: TGCGCCAGCAGCGAGACTAGCGGTGTGTCCTACAATGAGCAGTTCTTC.

This chain links TRBV28 with TRBJ1-1; possible D gene TRBD1, 6 bases. The CDR3 runs 12 residues. Trimming pared 2 bases from V and 5 bases from J, leaving 6 bases between. Germline lookup yields CDR1 MDHEN and CDR2 SYDVKM. CDR3 amino acids: CASSLQGTEAFF. The CDR3 bases are TGTGCCAGCAGTTTACAGGGGACTGAAGCTTTCTTT.

J is TRBJ1-1 and V is TRBV18, with TRBD1 as a possible D gene (5 bases). V was shortened by 1 base and J by 3 bases, with 9 bases between the two germline ends. The CDR3 covers 14 residues. Germline V lookup: CDR1 KGHSH, CDR2 LQKENI. The CDR3 DNA reads TGTGCCAGCTCACCACGGGGGGTGTACACTGAAGCTTTCTTT. This gives the protein CASSPRGVYTEAFF. The full variable domain, completed using reference TRBV18 and TRBJ1-1, is NAGVMQNPRHLVRRRGQEARLRCSPMKGHSHVYWYRQLPEEGLKFMVYLQKENIIDESGMPKERFSAEFPKEGPSILRIQQVVRGDSAAYFCASSPRGVYTEAFFGQGTRLTVV.

This clone was counted a few times. V usage is TRBV19 and J usage is TRBJ2-2, with 11 bases identical to TRBD1. The V gene's germline CDR1 is LNHDA and CDR2 SQIVND (reference sequence). The trim removed 3 bases at V and 5 bases at J, leaving 5 bases unmatched. CDR3 length equals 16 residues. The CDR3 DNA sequence: TGTGCCAGTAGTATCCGGACAGGGGGCGGGACCGGGGAGCTGTTTTTT. It codes for CASSIRTGGGTGELFF.

This clone showed up just once. The rearrangement joins TRBV5-4 to TRBJ1-2, with 7 bases lining up with TRBD1. The CDR3 has 13 residues. Germline V gene lookup returns CDR1 SGHNT and CDR2 YYREEE (reference sequence). After removal of 0 bases from V and 8 bases from J, the junction contained 4 bases not matched to a gene. The CDR3 nucleotides read TGTGCCAGCAGCTTGGTAGGGGGCCAAGGCTACACCTTC. Protein product: CASSLVGGQGYTF.

The chain recombines TRBV7-6 with TRBJ1-1; tentative D call: TRBD1 (5 bases). The CDR3 has 16 residues. The V gene lost 5 bases and the J gene lost 0 bases, with 16 bases spanning the gap. The germline gives CDR1 SGHVS, CDR2 FNYEAQ. DNA for the CDR3: TGTGCCAGCAGCCAATCACCAGGGATAATGAACACTGAAGCTTTCTTT. Translation: CASSQSPGIMNTEAFF.

The chain combines TRBV6-6 with TRBJ1-2; 9 bases are shared with TRBD1. The CDR3 spans 15 residues. Germline values: CDR1 MNHNY, CDR2 SVGAGI (reference sequence). The J segment lost 5 bases and the V segment lost 6 bases, leaving 10 bases of the junction unmatched. The DNA for the CDR3 is TGTGCCAGCAGAGTACAGGGGGCGAGTGGTTATGGCTACACCTTC. The encoded protein is CASRVQGASGYGYTF.